The clone carrying this T cell receptor beta chain appeared a single time. CDR1 and CDR2 (germline): MNHEY, SVGAGI. V lost 2 bases to trimming and J lost 0 bases, with 7 bases between them. The CDR3 has 14 amino acids. The data derive from a study of T cell changes during pregnancy in multiple sclerosis. Measured with immunoSEQ multiplex PCR; TCRdb has only the in-frame clones, and not every one. The table records about 40,000 clones, about 94% of them present only once. The genes are TRBV6-5 and TRBJ1-1; D may be TRBD1 (6 bases). Here the sequenced sample was peripheral blood, taken in the third trimester of pregnancy. The TCR was taken from a female donor with multiple sclerosis, enrolled in a pregnancy study. The CDR3 is CASSYGQLNTEAFF. DNA for the CDR3: TGTGCCAGCAGTTACGGACAGTTGAACACTGAAGCTTTCTTT.